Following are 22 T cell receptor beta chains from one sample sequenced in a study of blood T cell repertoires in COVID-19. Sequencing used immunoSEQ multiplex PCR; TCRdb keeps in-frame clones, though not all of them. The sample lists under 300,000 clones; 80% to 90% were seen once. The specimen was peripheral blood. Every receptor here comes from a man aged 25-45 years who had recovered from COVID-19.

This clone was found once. As DNA, the CDR3 is TGTGCCAGTAGTTCTCGACTAGCGGGATCAGAAGAGACCCAGTACTTC. Protein sequence: CASSSRLAGSEETQYF. The chain carries TRBV19 and TRBJ2-5; 11 nucleotides align to TRBD2. V shed 5 bases, J shed 3 bases, and the junction held 8 bases outside the gene matches. CDR3 length equals 16 residues. The germline gives CDR1 LNHDA, CDR2 SQIVND (reference sequence).

CDR3 coding DNA: TGCGCCAGCAGTCAAGGTAAAGTGGCGGGGCTCTATGGCTACACCTTC. Translation gives CASSQGKVAGLYGYTF. V is TRBV23-1 and J is TRBJ1-2, with D perhaps matching TRBD1 (5 bases). TRBV23-1 qualifies as an ORF whose function is uncertain. The CDR3 has 16 amino acids. Trimming shortened V by 2 bases and J by 4 bases, and 17 bases separated the two germline ends.

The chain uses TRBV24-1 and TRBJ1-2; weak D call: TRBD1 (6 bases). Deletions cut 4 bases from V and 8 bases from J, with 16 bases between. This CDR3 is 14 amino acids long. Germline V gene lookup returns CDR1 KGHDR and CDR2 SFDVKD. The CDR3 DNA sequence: TGTGCCACCAGTGACCCCGTGAGGGGACACGGCTACACCTTC. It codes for CATSDPVRGHGYTF.

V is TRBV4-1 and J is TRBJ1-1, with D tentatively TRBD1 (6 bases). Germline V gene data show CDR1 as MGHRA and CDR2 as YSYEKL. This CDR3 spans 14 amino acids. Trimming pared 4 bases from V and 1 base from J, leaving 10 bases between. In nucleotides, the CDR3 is TGCGCCAGCAGCCCCCAGGGGAGGAACACTGAAGCTTTCTTT. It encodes CASSPQGRNTEAFF.

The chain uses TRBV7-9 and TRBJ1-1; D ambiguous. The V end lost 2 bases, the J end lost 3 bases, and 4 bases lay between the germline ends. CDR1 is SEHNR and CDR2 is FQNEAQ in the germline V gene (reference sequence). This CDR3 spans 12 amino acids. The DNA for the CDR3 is TGTGCCAGCAGCTTATTAGACACTGAAGCTTTCTTT. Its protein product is CASSLLDTEAFF.

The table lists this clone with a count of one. The CDR3 coding sequence is TGCGCCAGCAGCTTGGACCGGGAGCAGTACTTC. Protein: CASSLDREQYF. This chain links TRBV5-1 with TRBJ2-7, with D hard to call. V gave up 0 bases and J gave up 7 bases, with 5 bases separating them. The CDR3 covers 11 residues. Germline V gives CDR1 SGHRS, CDR2 YFSETQ.

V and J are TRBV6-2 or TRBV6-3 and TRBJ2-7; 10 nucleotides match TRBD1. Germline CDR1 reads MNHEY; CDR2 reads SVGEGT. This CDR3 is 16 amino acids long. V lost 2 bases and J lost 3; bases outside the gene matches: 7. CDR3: CASSYPGTGDLYEQYF. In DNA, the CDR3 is TGTGCCAGCAGTTACCCCGGGACAGGGGATCTCTACGAGCAGTACTTC.

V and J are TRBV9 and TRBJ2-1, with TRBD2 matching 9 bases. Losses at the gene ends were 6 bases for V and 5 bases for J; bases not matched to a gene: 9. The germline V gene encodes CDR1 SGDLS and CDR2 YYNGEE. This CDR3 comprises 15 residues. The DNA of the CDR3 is TGTGCCAGCACCCTATCCAGCGGGGGGAACAATGAGCAGTTCTTC. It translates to CASTLSSGGNNEQFF.

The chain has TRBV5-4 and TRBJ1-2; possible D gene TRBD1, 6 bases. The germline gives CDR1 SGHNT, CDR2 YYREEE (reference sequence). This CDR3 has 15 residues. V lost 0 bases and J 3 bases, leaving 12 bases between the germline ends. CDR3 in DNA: TGTGCCAGCAGCTTGGGAGCGACAGGCGACTATGGCTACACCTTC. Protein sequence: CASSLGATGDYGYTF.

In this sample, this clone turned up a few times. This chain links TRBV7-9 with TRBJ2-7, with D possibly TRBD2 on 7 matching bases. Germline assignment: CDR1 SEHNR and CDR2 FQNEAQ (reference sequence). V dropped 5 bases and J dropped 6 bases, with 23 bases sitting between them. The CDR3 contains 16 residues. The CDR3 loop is CASSLLGGRGAVEQYF. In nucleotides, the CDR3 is TGTGCCAGCAGCCTCTTGGGAGGCCGGGGGGCGGTCGAGCAGTACTTC.

CDR3: CSVQGARVGELFF. The CDR3, as DNA: TGCAGCGTTCAGGGGGCGCGGGTCGGGGAGCTGTTTTTT. This sequence joins TRBV29-1 and TRBJ2-2, with TRBD1 identical over 8 bases. CDR3 length equals 13 residues. The ends lost 5 bases at V and 7 bases at J; junction bases unmatched: 6. The germline V gene has CDR1 SQVTM and CDR2 ANQGSEA.

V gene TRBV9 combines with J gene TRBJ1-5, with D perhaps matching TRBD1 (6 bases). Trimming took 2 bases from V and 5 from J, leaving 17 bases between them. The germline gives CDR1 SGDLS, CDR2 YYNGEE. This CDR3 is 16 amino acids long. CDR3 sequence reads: CASSVGQRVGHQPQHF. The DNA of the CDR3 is TGTGCCAGCAGCGTCGGACAGAGGGTGGGCCATCAGCCCCAGCATTTT.

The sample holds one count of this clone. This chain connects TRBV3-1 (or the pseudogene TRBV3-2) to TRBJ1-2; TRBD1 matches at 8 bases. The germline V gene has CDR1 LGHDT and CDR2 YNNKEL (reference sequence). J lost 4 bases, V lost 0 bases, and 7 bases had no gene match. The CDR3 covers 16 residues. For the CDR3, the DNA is TGTGCCAGCAGCCAAGAAAGGACAGGGTCGCCCTATGGCTACACCTTC. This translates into CASSQERTGSPYGYTF.

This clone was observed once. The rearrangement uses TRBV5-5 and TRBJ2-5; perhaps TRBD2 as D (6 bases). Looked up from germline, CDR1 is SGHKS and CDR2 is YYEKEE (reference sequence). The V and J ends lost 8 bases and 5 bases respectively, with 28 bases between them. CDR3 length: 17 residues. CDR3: CASNIGSFRRVGETQYF. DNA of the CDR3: TGTGCCAGTAACATAGGGTCCTTCAGGAGGGTCGGGGAGACCCAGTACTTC.

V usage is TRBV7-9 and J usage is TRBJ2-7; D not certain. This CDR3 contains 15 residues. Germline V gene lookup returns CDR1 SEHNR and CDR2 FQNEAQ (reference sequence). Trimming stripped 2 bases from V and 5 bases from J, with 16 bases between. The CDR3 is CASSLSPSEADEQYF. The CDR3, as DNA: TGTGCCAGCAGCTTAAGTCCCAGTGAGGCGGACGAGCAGTACTTC. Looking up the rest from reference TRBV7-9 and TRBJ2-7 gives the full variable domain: DTGVSQNPRHKITKRGQNVTFRCDPISEHNRLYWYRQTLGQGPEFLTYFQNEAQLEKSRLLSDRFSAERPKGSFSTLEIQRTEQGDSAMYLCASSLSPSEADEQYFGPGTRLTVT.

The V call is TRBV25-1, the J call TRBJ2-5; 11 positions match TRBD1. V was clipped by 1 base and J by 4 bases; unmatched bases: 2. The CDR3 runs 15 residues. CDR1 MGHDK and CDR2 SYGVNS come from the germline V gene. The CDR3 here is CASSEWTGGGETQYF. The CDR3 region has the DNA TGTGCCAGCAGTGAATGGACAGGGGGCGGAGAGACCCAGTACTTC.

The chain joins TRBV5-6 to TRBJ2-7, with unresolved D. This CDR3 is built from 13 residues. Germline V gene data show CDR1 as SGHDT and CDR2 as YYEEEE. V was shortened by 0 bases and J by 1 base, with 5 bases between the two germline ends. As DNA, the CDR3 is TGTGCCAGCAGCTTGGTACAGTCCTACGAGCAGTACTTC. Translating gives CASSLVQSYEQYF.

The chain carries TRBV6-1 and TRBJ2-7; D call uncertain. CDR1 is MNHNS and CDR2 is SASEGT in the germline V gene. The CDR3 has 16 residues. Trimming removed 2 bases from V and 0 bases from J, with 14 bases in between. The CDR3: CASSESFLFSSYEQYF. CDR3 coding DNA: TGTGCCAGCAGTGAAAGTTTCCTTTTCAGCTCCTACGAGCAGTACTTC.

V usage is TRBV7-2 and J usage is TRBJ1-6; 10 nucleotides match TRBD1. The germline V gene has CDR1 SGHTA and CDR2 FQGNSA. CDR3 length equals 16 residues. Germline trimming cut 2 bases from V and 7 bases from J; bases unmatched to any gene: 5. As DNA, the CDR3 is TGTGCCAGCAGCTTAAACGGGGGACAGGGGAATTCACCCCTCCACTTT. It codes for CASSLNGGQGNSPLHF.

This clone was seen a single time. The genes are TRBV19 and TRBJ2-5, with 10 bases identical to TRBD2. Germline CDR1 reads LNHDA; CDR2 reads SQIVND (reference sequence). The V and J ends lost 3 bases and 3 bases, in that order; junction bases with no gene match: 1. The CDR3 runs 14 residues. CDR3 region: CASSIGLAEETQYF. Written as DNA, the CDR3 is TGTGCCAGTAGTATCGGACTAGCGGAAGAGACCCAGTACTTC.

In DNA, the CDR3 is TGCAGCGTCCCGGACAGGGGGTTCTACGGCTACACCTTC. The encoded protein is CSVPDRGFYGYTF. The rearrangement uses TRBV29-1 and TRBJ1-2; 10 bases agree with TRBD1. CDR1 is SQVTM and CDR2 is ANQGSEA in the germline V gene. With 6 bases clipped from V and 8 bases from J, the junction kept 9 bases outside the gene matches. The CDR3 is made up of 13 amino acids.

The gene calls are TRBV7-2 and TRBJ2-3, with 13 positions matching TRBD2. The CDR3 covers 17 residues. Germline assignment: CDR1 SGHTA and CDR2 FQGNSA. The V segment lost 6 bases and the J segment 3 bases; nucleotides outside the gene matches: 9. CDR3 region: CASSAGTSGVWTDTQYF. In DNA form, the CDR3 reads TGTGCCAGCAGTGCCGGGACTAGCGGGGTATGGACAGATACGCAGTATTTT. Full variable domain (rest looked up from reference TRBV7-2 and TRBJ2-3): GAGVSQSPSNKVTEKGKDVELRCDPISGHTALYWYRQSLGQGLEFLIYFQGNSAPDKSGLPSDRFSAERTGGSVSTLTIQRTQQEDSAVYLCASSAGTSGVWTDTQYFGPGTRLTVL.